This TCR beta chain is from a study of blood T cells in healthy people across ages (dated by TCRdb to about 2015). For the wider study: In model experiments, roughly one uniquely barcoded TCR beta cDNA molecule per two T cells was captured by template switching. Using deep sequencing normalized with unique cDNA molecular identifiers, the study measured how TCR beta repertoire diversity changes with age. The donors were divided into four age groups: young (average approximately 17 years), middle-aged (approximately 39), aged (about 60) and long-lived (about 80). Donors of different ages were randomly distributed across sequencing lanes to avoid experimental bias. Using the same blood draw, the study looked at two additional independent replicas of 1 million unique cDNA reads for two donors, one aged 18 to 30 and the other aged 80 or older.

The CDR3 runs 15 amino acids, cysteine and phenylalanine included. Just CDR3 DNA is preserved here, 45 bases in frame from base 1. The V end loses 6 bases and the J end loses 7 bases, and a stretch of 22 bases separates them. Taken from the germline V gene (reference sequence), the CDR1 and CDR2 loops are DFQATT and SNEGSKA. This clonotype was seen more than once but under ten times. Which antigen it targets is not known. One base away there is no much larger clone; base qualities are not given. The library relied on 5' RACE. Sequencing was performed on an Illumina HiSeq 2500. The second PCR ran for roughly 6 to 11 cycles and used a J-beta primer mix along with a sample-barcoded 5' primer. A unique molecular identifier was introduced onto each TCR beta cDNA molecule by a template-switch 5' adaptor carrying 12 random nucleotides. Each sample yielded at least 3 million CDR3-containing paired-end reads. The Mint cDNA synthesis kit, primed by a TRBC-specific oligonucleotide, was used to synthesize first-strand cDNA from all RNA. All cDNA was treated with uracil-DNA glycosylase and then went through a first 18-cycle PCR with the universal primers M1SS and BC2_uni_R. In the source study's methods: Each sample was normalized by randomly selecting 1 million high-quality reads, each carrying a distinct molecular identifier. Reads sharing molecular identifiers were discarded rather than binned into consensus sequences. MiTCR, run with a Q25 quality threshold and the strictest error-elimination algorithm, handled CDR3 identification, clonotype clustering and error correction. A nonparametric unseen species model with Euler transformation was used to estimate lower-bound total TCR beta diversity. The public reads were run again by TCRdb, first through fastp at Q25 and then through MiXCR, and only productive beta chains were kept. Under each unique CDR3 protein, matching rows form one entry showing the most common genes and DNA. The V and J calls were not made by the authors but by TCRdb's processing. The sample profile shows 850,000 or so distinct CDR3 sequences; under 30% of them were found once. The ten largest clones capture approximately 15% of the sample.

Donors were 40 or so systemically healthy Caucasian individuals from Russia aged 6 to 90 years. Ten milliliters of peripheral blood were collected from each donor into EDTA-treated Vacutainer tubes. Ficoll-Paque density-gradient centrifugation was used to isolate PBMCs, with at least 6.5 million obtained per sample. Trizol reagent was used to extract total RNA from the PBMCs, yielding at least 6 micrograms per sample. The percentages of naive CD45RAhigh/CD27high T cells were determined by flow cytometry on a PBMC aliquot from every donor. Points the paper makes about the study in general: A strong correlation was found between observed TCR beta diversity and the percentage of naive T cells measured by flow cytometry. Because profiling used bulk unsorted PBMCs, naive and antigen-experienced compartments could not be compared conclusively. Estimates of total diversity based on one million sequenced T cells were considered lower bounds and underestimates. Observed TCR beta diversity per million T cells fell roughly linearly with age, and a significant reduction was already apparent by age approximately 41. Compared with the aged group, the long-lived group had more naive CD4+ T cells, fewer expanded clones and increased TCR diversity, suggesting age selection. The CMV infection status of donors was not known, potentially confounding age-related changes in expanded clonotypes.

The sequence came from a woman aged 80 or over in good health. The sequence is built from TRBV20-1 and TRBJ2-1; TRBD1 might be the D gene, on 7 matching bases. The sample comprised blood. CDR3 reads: CSAIQGGQARNEQFF. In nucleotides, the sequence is TGCAGTGCCATTCAGGGGGGCCAGGCCCGTAATGAGCAGTTCTTC.